The T cell receptor beta chain under discussion was sequenced for a study of cytomegalovirus exposure and HLA in healthy donors. The wider study: There were about 85 million unique TCRs (from HLA-typed donors) in an early data release.

Study conclusions and caveats: When presence/absence was analysed, sequencing depth was taken to be roughly uniform across donors.

The study ran its PCR with 60 Vbeta and 13 Jbeta primers. Per the original methods: Some 9.9 million of some 80 million unique TCR beta chains were shared, per a later count. Profiling relied on immunoSEQ multiplex PCR, and the TCRdb table lists in-frame clones only, not all of them. The V and J calls and clone size were taken over from that table, and D and trimming were inferred from the DNA. The table records 95,000 to 150,000 clones, 77% of them present only once. As for this clone: The antigen is undetermined.

The sequence derives from a human donor in good health. The source material was PBMCs.

CDR3 in DNA: TGTGCCAGCAGCCAAGGACCGGGACAGATGTACGAGCAGTACTTC. This encodes CASSQGPGQMYEQYF. The chain combines TRBV14 with TRBJ2-7; 7 bases fit TRBD1. The CDR3 consists of 15 residues. V dropped 1 base and J dropped 4; count of bases not matched to a gene: 7. The V gene's germline CDR1 is SGHDN and CDR2 FVKESK. The full variable domain, its missing parts supplied by reference TRBV14 and TRBJ2-7, is EAGVTQFPSHSVIEKGQTVTLRCDPISGHDNLYWYRRVMGKEIKFLLHFVKESKQDESGMPNNRFLAERTGGTYSTLKVQPAELEDSGVYFCASSQGPGQMYEQYFGPGTRLTVT.